These T cell receptor beta chains were read from a single sample in a study of blood T cell repertoires in COVID-19. Sequenced by immunoSEQ multiplex PCR; TCRdb stores in-frame clones only, minus some. The sample consists of over 150,000 clones, roughly 88% of them appearing once. The sequenced material came from peripheral blood. The source is a human donor in a cohort sampled during active COVID-19. Each CDR3 is given with its conserved first and last residue.

cdr3_aa j_call v_call
CASSVGTASPSRYYGYTF TRBJ1-2 TRBV5-1
CASSQQGAGANVLTF TRBJ2-6 TRBV18
CASEPRVQETQYF TRBJ2-5 TRBV28
CASSGPGGRGTEAFF TRBJ1-1 TRBV2
CASSPPGPGTGTQETQYF TRBJ2-5 TRBV4-1
CASSLSGGNTEAFF TRBJ1-1 TRBV5-1
CASSLIAWRSSGNTIYF TRBJ1-3 TRBV7-6
CASSLPQQGATSGSSYEQYF TRBJ2-7 TRBV28
CASTSSVGQNNEQFF TRBJ2-1 TRBV7-2
CASSRGTGASDTQYF TRBJ2-3 TRBV19
CASSYDRETDTQYF TRBJ2-3 TRBV6-5
CASSYYGTGNTEAFF TRBJ1-1 TRBV5-1
CATSGGLSSYNEQFF TRBJ2-1 TRBV15
CASSEFLEEKLFF TRBJ1-4 TRBV2
CASSAWPGQGIEKLFF TRBJ1-4 TRBV19
CASSPRGGSTNEQFF TRBJ2-1 TRBV7-2
CASSFPDQPQHF TRBJ1-5 TRBV28
CASSPGLAAAYEQYF TRBJ2-7 TRBV5-1
CASRPRQGDEKLFF TRBJ1-4 TRBV6-6
CASSPGGGEQYF TRBJ2-7 TRBV18
CASSKDRRDEQYF TRBJ2-7 TRBV19
CASSWGGLAGAKNIQYF TRBJ2-4 TRBV7-8
CASRRDREETQYF TRBJ2-5 TRBV28
CASSRTPIPYEQYF TRBJ2-7 TRBV7-2
CASGRSGTQETQYF TRBJ2-5 TRBV4-1
CASSSNYGTSGRAAGELFF TRBJ2-2 TRBV27
CASSHRGSGANVLTF TRBJ2-6 TRBV6-6
CASSQEGTGGANTGELFF TRBJ2-2 TRBV4-2
CTSRPGLSKYF TRBJ2-5 TRBV1